A single T cell receptor beta chain is shown here with its context. Its antigen is not identified. This may be a read error, as it is one base from a much larger clone. The conserved closing phenylalanine or tryptophan is absent in this CDR3, likely reflecting a read error. The sample comes from a study of T-cell memory formation after mild COVID-19. Study-level results: The appearance of some responding clones in pre-infection memory suggested that cross-reactive memory joined.

5'RACE primed at constant segments yielded TCR alpha and TCR beta cDNA libraries bearing sample barcodes and UMIs. TCRdb recomputed calls from the 5' RACE reads with MiXCR, one row per CDR3 protein. The sample yields around 200,000 distinct CDR3 sequences, over 9.5% seen once. Trimming stripped 4 bases from V and 3 bases from J, with 10 bases between. The CDR3 is made up of 14 amino acids. Germline-derived CDR1 and CDR2 are LGHNA and YSLEER. The V call is TRBV4-3, the J call TRBJ2-1; D unresolved. This TCR was recovered from a man between 18 and 35 years old who had mild COVID-19 (a few samples of this study predate the infection). Cell type and time point are not known. The source material was PBMCs or a T cell subset sorted from them (not recorded which). CDR3 nucleotide sequence: TGCGCCAGCAGCCGGGCGGTGAACTACAATGAGCAGTTCTTA. It yields the protein CASSRAVNYNEQFL.